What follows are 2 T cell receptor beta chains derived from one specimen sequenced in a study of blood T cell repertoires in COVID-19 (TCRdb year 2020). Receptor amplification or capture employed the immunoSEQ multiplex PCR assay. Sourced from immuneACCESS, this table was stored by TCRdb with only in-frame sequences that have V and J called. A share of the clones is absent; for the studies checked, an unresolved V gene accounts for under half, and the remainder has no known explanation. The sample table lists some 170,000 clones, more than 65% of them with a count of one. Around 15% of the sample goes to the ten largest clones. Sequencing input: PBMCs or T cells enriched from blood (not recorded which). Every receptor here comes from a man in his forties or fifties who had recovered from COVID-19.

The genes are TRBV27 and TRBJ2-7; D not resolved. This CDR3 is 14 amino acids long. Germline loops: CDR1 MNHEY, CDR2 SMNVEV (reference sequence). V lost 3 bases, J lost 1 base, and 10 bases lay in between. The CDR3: CASSLGPTSYEQYF. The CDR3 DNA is TGTGCCAGCAGTTTGGGCCCAACGTCCTACGAGCAGTACTTC.

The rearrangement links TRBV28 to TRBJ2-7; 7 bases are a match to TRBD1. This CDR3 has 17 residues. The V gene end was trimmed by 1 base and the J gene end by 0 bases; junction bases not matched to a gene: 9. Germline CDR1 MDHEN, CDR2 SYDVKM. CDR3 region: CASSLFLGPGGSYEQYF. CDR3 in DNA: TGTGCCAGCAGTTTATTTCTAGGGCCAGGGGGCTCCTACGAGCAGTACTTC.